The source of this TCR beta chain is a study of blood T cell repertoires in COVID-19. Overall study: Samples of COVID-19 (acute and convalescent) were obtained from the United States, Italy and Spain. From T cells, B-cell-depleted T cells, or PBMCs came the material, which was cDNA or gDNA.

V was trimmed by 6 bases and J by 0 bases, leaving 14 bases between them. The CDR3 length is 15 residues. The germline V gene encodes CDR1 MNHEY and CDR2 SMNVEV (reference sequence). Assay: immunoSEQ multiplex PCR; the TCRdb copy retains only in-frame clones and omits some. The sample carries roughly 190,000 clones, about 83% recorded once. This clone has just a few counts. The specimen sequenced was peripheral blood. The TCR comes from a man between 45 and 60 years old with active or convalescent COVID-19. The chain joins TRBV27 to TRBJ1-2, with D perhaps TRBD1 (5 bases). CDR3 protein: CASRLDRLANYGYTF. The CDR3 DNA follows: TGTGCCAGCAGACTTGACAGATTAGCTAACTATGGCTACACCTTC.